The present T cell receptor beta chain was sequenced within a study of blood T cell repertoires in COVID-19. As for the study in general: Some COVID-19 samples were acute and others convalescent; all came from the United States, Italy and Spain. T cells, B-cell-depleted T cells, or PBMCs provided the cDNA or gDNA that served as material.

Enrollment of patients from Seattle took place during active infection, with longitudinal follow-up. CDR3 length: 14 amino acids. V was shortened by 6 bases and J by 8 bases, with 19 bases between the two germline ends. The germline V gene has CDR1 MNHNY and CDR2 SVGAGI (reference sequence). Authors' processing steps: Amplification of reference gene primers provided the estimated nucleated cell counts. The data were produced by immunoSEQ multiplex PCR, yet TCRdb's version contains in-frame clones alone and is incomplete. D and trimming come from the DNA, and the V and J calls and clone size come from that table. The sample carries 200,000 to 250,000 clones, roughly four fifths recorded once.

Sequencing was done on a sample of peripheral blood. V usage is TRBV6-6 and J usage is TRBJ1-2; D possibly corresponds to TRBD1 (6 bases). The TCR originated in an elderly woman with COVID-19, enrolled during active disease. CDR3 bases: TGTGCCAGCAGCCCTTACAGGGACCCTGCGGGCTACACCTTC. It encodes CASSPYRDPAGYTF.